The 26 T cell receptor beta chains presented below share a single source sample, sequenced in a study of cytomegalovirus exposure and HLA in healthy donors. A multiplex PCR was run with 60 Vbeta primers and 13 Jbeta primers. The assay was immunoSEQ multiplex PCR, and TCRdb's table has in-frame clones only and misses some. In the table there are roughly 130,000 clones, roughly 70% of which are singletons. The sequencing sample was made of PBMCs. Receptors originate from a woman aged 40 to 50 in good health and CMV-seropositive.

This clone was observed a handful of times. The V gene is TRBV29-1, the J gene TRBJ1-1, with 8 bases that match TRBD1. The junction had 4 bases not matched to a gene; V was cut back by 6 bases and J by 1 base. The CDR3 totals 13 residues. Germline CDR1 SQVTM, CDR2 ANQGSEA. DNA for the CDR3: TGCAGCGTGTGGACAGGGAGGAACACTGAAGCTTTCTTT. Protein: CSVWTGRNTEAFF.

The chain employs TRBV30 and TRBJ2-7, with D unclear. The germline CDR1 and CDR2 sequences are GTSNPN and SVGIG (reference sequence). This CDR3 contains 12 residues. The ends were cut back, 0 bases at V and 4 bases at J, with 7 bases in the middle. The CDR3 loop reads CAWSVDKYEQYF. Written as DNA, the CDR3 is TGTGCCTGGAGTGTCGACAAGTACGAGCAGTACTTC.

This clone was observed once. The chain couples TRBV6-5 to TRBJ1-2; tentative D call: TRBD1 (5 bases). The germline CDR1 and CDR2 sequences are MNHEY and SVGAGI. The CDR3 consists of 15 residues. Trimming pared 6 bases from V and 2 bases from J, leaving 16 bases between. The CDR3 region is CASSLDGHSNYGYTF. The CDR3 DNA is TGTGCCAGCAGCCTGGACGGACACTCAAACTATGGCTACACCTTC.

The CDR3 protein is CASSSMDKGQQYF. CDR3 coding DNA: TGTGCCAGCAGCTCTATGGATAAGGGGCAGCAGTACTTC. This chain connects TRBV5-4 to TRBJ2-7; D may be TRBD1 (5 bases). CDR1 and CDR2 from the germline V gene are SGHNT and YYREEE (reference sequence). Trimming pared 3 bases from V and 8 bases from J, leaving 15 bases between. The CDR3 extends over 13 amino acids.

The chain employs TRBV19 and TRBJ1-2, with 8 positions matching TRBD1. The CDR3 totals 15 residues. V lost 5 bases to trimming and J lost 4 bases; unmatched junction nucleotides: 9. CDR1 is LNHDA, CDR2 SQIVND, per germline (reference sequence). The chain's CDR3 is CASSPRAGGSYGYTF. CDR3 bases: TGTGCCAGTAGTCCACGAGCAGGGGGCAGCTATGGCTACACCTTC.

V is TRBV7-9 and J is TRBJ2-3; no definite D call. Deletions cut 1 base from V and 3 bases from J, with 11 bases between. CDR3 length: 15 amino acids. CDR1 SEHNR and CDR2 FQNEAQ come from the germline V gene (reference sequence). DNA of the CDR3: TGTGCCAGCAGCTTAGTTCGACAACAAACAGATACGCAGTATTTT. Protein product: CASSLVRQQTDTQYF.

The V call is TRBV15, the J call TRBJ1-5; a possible D gene is TRBD1 (5 bases). Germline V gene lookup returns CDR1 LNHNV and CDR2 YYDKDF (reference sequence). The V gene lost 0 bases and the J gene lost 7 bases, with 13 bases spanning the gap. CDR3 length: 15 amino acids. The CDR3 spells CATSRDRGEGQPQHF. CDR3 nucleotide sequence: TGTGCCACCAGCAGAGATCGGGGGGAGGGCCAGCCCCAGCATTTT.

The CDR3 loop is CASSLARPDRFTEAFF. The CDR3 coding sequence is TGTGCCAGCAGCTTAGCGCGACCAGACAGGTTCACTGAAGCTTTCTTT. V and J are TRBV7-2 and TRBJ1-1; tentative D call: TRBD1 (6 bases). Germline assignment: CDR1 SGHTA and CDR2 FQGNSA. There are 16 residues in the CDR3. Trimming cost V 0 bases and J 4 bases, with 15 bases left between them.

V usage is TRBV4-2 and J usage is TRBJ2-5, with 15 bases that match TRBD2. CDR3 length: 17 amino acids. CDR1 is LGHNA and CDR2 is YNFKEQ in the germline V gene. V shed 2 bases, J shed 3 bases, and the junction held 4 bases outside the gene matches. CDR3 coding DNA: TGTGCCAGCAGCCAACTAGGGACTAGCGGGGGGAAAGAGACCCAGTACTTC. Amino acid sequence: CASSQLGTSGGKETQYF.

J is TRBJ1-1 and V is TRBV6-6; 9 nucleotides align to TRBD1. The CDR3 runs 15 residues. V shed 4 bases, J shed 3 bases, and the junction held 6 bases outside the gene matches. CDR1 and CDR2 from the germline V gene are MNHNY and SVGAGI (reference sequence). CDR3 residues: CASSSTGTGYTEAFF. CDR3 nucleotide sequence: TGTGCCAGCAGTTCAACCGGGACAGGGTACACTGAAGCTTTCTTT.

A few counts support this clone. The chain joins TRBV6-1 to TRBJ1-3; unclear D gene. Trimming pared 10 bases from V and 4 bases from J, leaving 20 bases between. Germline values: CDR1 MNHNS, CDR2 SASEGT. There are 15 residues in the CDR3. CDR3 residues: CATHPRRSEGNTIYF. CDR3 DNA sequence: TGTGCCACGCATCCACGGAGATCGGAAGGAAACACCATATATTTT.

This clone showed up many times. The gene calls are TRBV7-8 and TRBJ1-2; D might be TRBD1 (6 bases). V was pared by 4 bases and J by 4 bases, with 19 bases between. Germline V gene data show CDR1 as SGHVS and CDR2 as FQNEAQ. The CDR3 has 16 amino acids. The CDR3 protein is CASSSSYTGHFYGYTF. As DNA, the CDR3 is TGTGCCAGCAGCTCTAGCTATACGGGACACTTCTATGGCTACACCTTC. The full variable domain, rest sourced from reference TRBV7-8 and TRBJ1-2, is GAGVSQSPRYKVAKRGQDVALRCDPISGHVSLFWYQQALGQGPEFLTYFQNEAQLDKSGLPSDRFFAERPEGSVSTLKIQRTQQEDSAVYLCASSSSYTGHFYGYTFGSGTRLTVV.

V usage is TRBV9 and J usage is TRBJ2-5, with D perhaps TRBD2 (6 bases). Germline CDR1 is SGDLS and CDR2 is YYNGEE. Trimming took off 4 bases at V and 5 bases at J, with 18 bases between the two ends. This CDR3 spans 15 amino acids. The DNA of the CDR3 is TGTGCCAGCAGCCAAATAGACGACCTAGCGGAGACCCAGTACTTC. This codes for CASSQIDDLAETQYF.

Concerning this clone: Compared with germline, one end of the junction differs, possibly owing to a read error. The genes are TRBV5-1 and TRBJ2-2; 7 bases line up with TRBD1. There are 15 residues in the CDR3. Germline CDR1 SGHRS, CDR2 YFSETQ. CDR3 bases: TGCGCCAGCAGCTTGGAACAGGGGAACGCCGGGGAGCTGTTTTTT. Protein sequence: CASSLEQGNAGELFF.

The chain has TRBV4-2 and TRBJ2-2; 8 bases fit TRBD2. V trimming: 2 bases; J trimming: 0 bases; junction bases outside the gene matches: 5. Per germline, CDR1 LGHNA and CDR2 YNFKEQ. CDR3 length: 17 amino acids. DNA for the CDR3: TGTGCCAGCAGCCAAAGGAGCGGGGGCGCGAACACCGGGGAGCTGTTTTTT. It translates to CASSQRSGGANTGELFF.

In its sample, this clone was seen a few times. The CDR3 loop reads CASSLDRVNQPQHF. DNA for the CDR3: TGTGCCAGCAGCTTGGACAGGGTAAATCAGCCCCAGCATTTT. This sequence joins TRBV5-6 and TRBJ1-5; D may be TRBD1 (6 bases). This CDR3 comprises 14 residues. Per germline, CDR1 SGHDT and CDR2 YYEEEE. V was clipped by 0 bases and J by 4 bases, with 8 bases between them.

This clone has more than one count but fewer than ten. The genes are TRBV30 and TRBJ2-2; the D gene is possibly TRBD1 (7 bases). Trimming pared 3 bases from V and 4 bases from J, leaving 12 bases between. The germline CDR1 and CDR2 sequences are GTSNPN and SVGIG (reference sequence). CDR3 length equals 14 residues. CDR3 amino acids: CAWSAGGSTGELFF. CDR3 sequence (DNA): TGTGCCTGGAGCGCAGGGGGGAGCACCGGGGAGCTGTTTTTT.

This clone is a singleton in its sample. The chain has TRBV7-2 and TRBJ2-5; TRBD1 agrees at 7 bases. CDR1 and CDR2 from the germline V gene are SGHTA and FQGNSA. V was pared by 0 bases and J by 4 bases, with 5 bases of the junction left unmatched. This CDR3 region has 15 residues. The CDR3 region has the DNA TGTGCCAGCAGCTTAGCCTCCACAGGGGTAGAGACCCAGTACTTC. It is translated as CASSLASTGVETQYF. The entire variable domain, with the rest obtained from reference TRBV7-2 and TRBJ2-5, is as follows: GAGVSQSPSNKVTEKGKDVELRCDPISGHTALYWYRQSLGQGLEFLIYFQGNSAPDKSGLPSDRFSAERTGGSVSTLTIQRTQQEDSAVYLCASSLASTGVETQYFGPGTRLLVL.

The count of this clone is one. The chain combines TRBV30 with TRBJ1-1, with a possible D match to TRBD1 (6 bases). The germline V gene has CDR1 GTSNPN and CDR2 SVGIG (reference sequence). Between the trimmed V and J ends, which lost 0 bases and 6 bases, there was a span of 20 bases. This CDR3 has 16 amino acids. CDR3 DNA sequence: TGTGCCTGGAGTGTAGGTCCCGGCAGGGGAAGGGCTGAAGCTTTCTTT. It translates to CAWSVGPGRGRAEAFF. Full variable domain (remainder filled in from reference TRBV30 and TRBJ1-1): SQTIHQWPATLVQPVGSPLSLECTVEGTSNPNLYWYRQAAGRGLQLLFYSVGIGQISSEVPQNLSASRPQDRQFILSSKKLLLSDSGFYLCAWSVGPGRGRAEAFFGQGTRLTVV.

This chain connects TRBV2 to TRBJ2-3, with 8 bases aligning to TRBD1. V lost 6 bases, J lost 14 bases, and 7 bases stayed unmatched. This CDR3 has 11 residues. Germline V gene data show CDR1 as SNHLY and CDR2 as FYNNEI. The CDR3 DNA reads as TGTGCCAGCAGCCGGACAGGGACCCCGTATTTT. Its protein product is CASSRTGTPYF.

This chain uses TRBV30 with TRBJ2-1; possible D gene TRBD2, 6 bases. The CDR3 is 11 residues long. Germline V gene lookup returns CDR1 GTSNPN and CDR2 SVGIG (reference sequence). V was pared by 2 bases and J by 9 bases, with 8 bases between. The CDR3 region is CAWSYSGEQFF. The DNA for the CDR3 is TGTGCCTGGAGTTATAGCGGTGAGCAGTTCTTC.

This sequence joins TRBV2 and TRBJ2-3, with D hard to call. The CDR3 is 14 residues long. CDR1 and CDR2 (germline): SNHLY, FYNNEI. V lost 3 bases and J 1 base, leaving 8 bases between the germline ends. The CDR3 spells CASSDFSGTDTQYF. As DNA, the CDR3 is TGTGCCAGCAGTGATTTCTCAGGCACAGATACGCAGTATTTT.

The chain couples TRBV7-9 to TRBJ2-1, with TRBD2 identical over 9 bases. CDR1 is SEHNR and CDR2 is FQNEAQ in the germline V gene (reference sequence). V trimming: 5 bases; J trimming: 0 bases; junction bases outside the gene matches: 8. This CDR3 contains 17 residues. The CDR3, as DNA: TGTGCCAGCAGCCTCTATGGCGGGGGGGTCTCCTACAATGAGCAGTTCTTC. Protein sequence: CASSLYGGGVSYNEQFF.

The chain links TRBV2 to TRBJ1-4, with TRBD1 matching 8 bases. CDR1 is SNHLY and CDR2 is FYNNEI in the germline V gene. V shed 6 bases and J 2 bases; nucleotides not matched to a gene: 2. The CDR3 consists of 14 residues. CDR3 in amino acids: CASRGDRTNEKLFF. The CDR3 DNA is TGTGCCAGCAGGGGGGACAGGACTAATGAAAAACTGTTTTTT.

This rearrangement joins TRBV6-5 to TRBJ1-1, with TRBD1 identical over 9 bases. The CDR3 is made up of 14 amino acids. CDR1 is MNHEY, CDR2 SVGAGI, per germline. V was clipped by 7 bases and J by 12 bases; unmatched bases: 15. In DNA form, the CDR3 reads TGTGCCAGCAATATTATGAGCGGGACAGGGCTCTCTTTCTTT. This gives the protein CASNIMSGTGLSFF.

The chain joins TRBV7-2 to TRBJ2-5; 15 bases are shared with TRBD2. The CDR3 length is 18 residues. CDR1 SGHTA and CDR2 FQGNSA come from the germline V gene. The V and J ends lost 5 bases and 1 base, in that order; junction bases with no gene match: 8. The CDR3 here is CASSLGTSGGIRQETQYF. The CDR3 nucleotides are TGTGCCAGCAGCCTAGGGACTAGCGGGGGGATACGCCAAGAGACCCAGTACTTC.